This record covers a single TCR beta chain. The antigen is unknown. The repertoire was sequenced with immunoSEQ multiplex PCR; TCRdb's copy has only in-frame clones and lacks some. The table records under 35,000 clones, under 95% of them present only once. This entry is derived from a study of T cells in localized non-small cell lung cancer. Germline CDR1 is WNHNN and CDR2 is SYGVQD (reference sequence). The V and J ends lost 3 bases and 0 bases respectively, with 17 bases between them. This CDR3 contains 18 residues. Study outcomes and limitations: Adjacent lung tissue had a median 57 of the top 100 clones found in the tumor. Uninvolved neighboring lung showed the greatest T cell clonality, exceeding tumor.

This sample comprised peripheral blood, obtained before any cancer treatment. The chain is built from TRBV10-1 and TRBJ1-4; D call uncertain. This receptor was obtained from an older female donor with stage I lung adenocarcinoma. CDR3 region: CASSEKTAQFATNEKLFF. The CDR3 DNA reads as TGCGCCAGCAGTGAAAAAACAGCGCAATTCGCAACTAATGAAAAACTGTTTTTT.